This TCR beta chain appears in the sequencing data of a study of T cells in tuberculosis. At the level of the study: Sequenced TCRs come from CD1B-GMM tetramer-binding T cells.

Study-wide points: Some low-affinity tetramer-binding T cells may be absent from this sample.

The table came from immunoSEQ multiplex PCR; TCRdb's copy has only in-frame clones and leaves some out. The sample includes approximately 59,000 clones, over 75% seen only once; the top ten take 21%. Thawed, overnight-rested PBMC were stained with GMM-loaded CD1B tetramer, viability dye and anti-CD3, then sorted. The CD1B tetramers carried C32 glucose monomycolate purified from Rhodococcus equi. CD14-expressing monocytes were removed from PBMC before cryopreservation and sorting. From each donor, some 100,000 tetramer-negative cells were sorted. This CDR3 is 15 amino acids long. V gave up 7 bases and J gave up 3 bases; unmatched junction bases: 10. Germline V gene sequence: CDR1 MNHEY, CDR2 SVGAGI.

Sequenced sample: CD1b-GMM tetramer-negative cells sorted from PBMCs. V is TRBV6-5 and J is TRBJ2-7; the match to TRBD1 covers 9 bases. The TCR sequence derives from an adult woman with latent tuberculosis. In nucleotides, the CDR3 is TGTGCCAGCAAAACACAGGGGGCTCTTATCTACGAGCAGTACTTC. This codes for CASKTQGALIYEQYF.